Described below is a single T cell receptor (beta chain) sequence and its context. The CDR3 contains 14 residues. V was clipped by 5 bases and J by 1 base, with 12 bases between them. CDR1 and CDR2 (germline): MDHEN, SYDVKM. This entry comes from a study of beta chain features in type 1 diabetes. The investigators reverse transcribed all of the isolated RNA, so they sequenced expressed TCRB transcripts. Assay used: immunoSEQ multiplex PCR; TCRdb lists only in-frame clones, some missing. The sample has 220,000 or so clones; around 68% are singletons. The V gene is TRBV28, the J gene TRBJ2-7; possible D gene TRBD1, 6 bases. The TCR was taken from a man aged 30 to 39 in good health. Sample: naive CD4+ T cells from blood. The CDR3 reads CASSGQGYSYEQYF. CDR3 in DNA: TGTGCCAGCAGTGGGCAGGGGTATTCCTACGAGCAGTACTTC. Variable domain in full (rest from reference TRBV28 and TRBJ2-7): DVKVTQSSRYLVKRTGEKVFLECVQDMDHENMFWYRQDPGLGLRLIYFSYDVKMKEKGDIPEGYSVSREKKERFSLILESASTNQTSMYLCASSGQGYSYEQYFGPGTRLTVT.